Presented here are 32 T cell receptor beta chains from one specimen sequenced in a study of shared clonotypes between healthy human individuals. Profiling relied on immunoSEQ multiplex PCR, and the TCRdb table lists in-frame clones only, not all of them. The data hold approximately 470,000 clones, with 81% observed a single time. Sequenced sample: PBMCs. The receptors were gathered from a woman aged 40 to 50 in good health. Some clones in this sample may be carry-over from other donors' samples.

This clone occurred once. The chain has TRBV29-1 and TRBJ2-7; TRBD2 aligns across 9 bases. After removal of 5 bases from V and 9 bases from J, the junction contained 11 bases not matched to a gene. The CDR3 spans 13 residues. Germline V lookup: CDR1 SQVTM, CDR2 ANQGSEA. The CDR3 sequence: CSVFDVAGGAQYF. CDR3 nucleotide sequence: TGCAGCGTTTTTGACGTGGCGGGAGGGGCGCAGTACTTC.

Comment on this clone: At one of its ends the junction is not consistent with the germline gene, which may arise from a read error. The chain has TRBV27 and TRBJ1-2, with 9 bases fitting TRBD1. From germline, CDR1 is MNHEY and CDR2 SMNVEV (reference sequence). CDR3 length: 15 amino acids. In nucleotides, the CDR3 is TGTGCTAGCAGTCCGAGACAGGGGGGGAGCTATGGCTACACCTTC. Translation: CASSPRQGGSYGYTF.

This sequence joins TRBV29-1 and TRBJ1-4; D perhaps matches TRBD1 (5 bases). The V end lost 3 bases, the J end lost 0 bases, and 8 bases lay between the germline ends. The CDR3 covers 14 residues. CDR1 and CDR2 (germline): SQVTM, ANQGSEA. CDR3: CSVELQATNEKLFF. The CDR3, as DNA: TGCAGCGTTGAGCTACAGGCAACTAATGAAAAACTGTTTTTT.

In the case of this clone: At one boundary the junction diverges from the germline segment, which might be a read error. The rearrangement links TRBV7-2 to TRBJ2-2; 8 bases line up with TRBD2. This CDR3 is built from 19 residues. Germline-derived CDR1 and CDR2 are SGHTA and FQGNSA. The CDR3 region has the DNA TGTGCCAGTAGCTTAATCTATCTCGGGGACGGGAGGGCACCCGGGGAGCTGTTTTTT. Protein sequence: CASSLIYLGDGRAPGELFF.

Concerning this clone itself: This sequence is one base from a far larger clone and is likely a read error. This chain joins TRBV2 and TRBJ1-3; perhaps TRBD1 as D (5 bases). Per the germline V gene, CDR1 is SNHLY and CDR2 is FYNNEI. The CDR3 has 14 amino acids. The CDR3 loop reads CASSSDSSGNTIHF. The CDR3 region has the DNA TGTGCCAGCAGCTCCGACAGCTCTGGAAACACCATACATTTT.

This clone was found many times. The gene calls are TRBV19 and TRBJ2-5, with 10 positions matching TRBD2. CDR1 is LNHDA, CDR2 SQIVND, per germline (reference sequence). The CDR3 totals 16 residues. The V segment lost 4 bases and the J segment 4 bases; nucleotides outside the gene matches: 9. CDR3: CASSRWLAGAGETQYF. DNA for the CDR3: TGTGCCAGTAGTAGGTGGCTAGCGGGAGCCGGAGAGACCCAGTACTTC. Supplemented by reference TRBV19 and TRBJ2-5, the full variable domain reads DGGITQSPKYLFRKEGQNVTLSCEQNLNHDAMYWYRQDPGQGLRLIYYSQIVNDFQKGDIAEGYSVSREKKESFPLTVTSAQKNPTAFYLCASSRWLAGAGETQYFGPGTRLLVL.

This clone turned up a few times. The gene calls are TRBV5-4 and TRBJ2-2; TRBD2 matches at 9 bases. The V segment lost 2 bases and the J segment 3 bases; nucleotides outside the gene matches: 2. This CDR3 contains 15 residues. Germline CDR1 is SGHNT and CDR2 is YYREEE (reference sequence). The CDR3 DNA reads as TGTGCCAGCAGCTTCGGGACTAGCCACACCGGGGAGCTGTTTTTT. It yields the protein CASSFGTSHTGELFF.

The chain uses TRBV7-3 and TRBJ2-2; possible D gene TRBD1, 6 bases. The CDR3 loop spans 14 amino acids. Germline V lookup: CDR1 SGHTA, CDR2 FQGTGA. Trimming cost V 5 bases and J 5 bases, with 12 bases left between them. The CDR3 DNA is TGTGCCAGCAGCAGAACAGGGTTTACCGGGGAGCTGTTTTTT. It specifies CASSRTGFTGELFF. Using reference TRBV7-3 and TRBJ2-2 for the parts outside the CDR3, the full variable domain is GAGVSQTPSNKVTEKGKYVELRCDPISGHTALYWYRQSLGQGPEFLIYFQGTGAADDSGLPNDRFFAVRPEGSVSTLKIQRTERGDSAVYLCASSRTGFTGELFFGEGSRLTVL.

On this clone: With only one base between it and a far larger clone, this is likely a read error. V usage is TRBV25-1 and J usage is TRBJ1-4; 9 bases line up with TRBD1. Germline CDR1 reads MGHDK; CDR2 reads SYGVNS. The CDR3 runs 14 residues. CDR3 sequence: CASSEGQGREKLLF. DNA of the CDR3: TGTGCCAGCAGTGAGGGACAGGGACGGGAAAAACTGCTTTTT. Full variable domain (remainder filled in from reference TRBV25-1 and TRBJ1-4): EADIYQTPRYLVIGTGKKITLECSQTMGHDKMYWYQQDPGMELHLIHYSYGVNSTEKGDLSSESTVSRIRTEHFPLTLESARPSHTSQYLCASSEGQGREKLLFGSGTQLSVL.

The chain has TRBV6-1 and TRBJ2-5, with D possibly being TRBD1 (5 bases). The CDR3 loop spans 14 amino acids. CDR1 is MNHNS and CDR2 is SASEGT in the germline V gene. V lost 0 bases to trimming and J lost 4 bases, with 9 bases between them. The CDR3 sequence is CASSEAGLGETQYF. The CDR3 coding sequence is TGTGCCAGCAGTGAAGCGGGGCTTGGAGAGACCCAGTACTTC.

This clone has ten or more counts. The chain has TRBV10-1 and TRBJ2-7; D possibly corresponds to TRBD1 (5 bases). V was clipped by 1 base and J by 0 bases, with 13 bases between them. The CDR3 is 16 residues long. Germline loops: CDR1 WNHNN, CDR2 SYGVQD (reference sequence). The DNA for the CDR3 is TGCGCCAGCAGTGAGTATCCGGACACGAACTCCTACGAGCAGTACTTC. Its protein product is CASSEYPDTNSYEQYF.

This chain links TRBV7-3 with TRBJ1-2; D perhaps matches TRBD1 (6 bases). The CDR3 length is 16 residues. CDR1 SGHTA and CDR2 FQGTGA come from the germline V gene. Deletions cut 0 bases from V and 2 bases from J, with 13 bases between. This CDR3 reads CASSLTGGGQNYGYTF. CDR3 coding DNA: TGTGCCAGCAGCTTAACAGGGGGAGGACAGAACTATGGCTACACCTTC. Full variable domain (remainder filled in from reference TRBV7-3 and TRBJ1-2): GAGVSQTPSNKVTEKGKYVELRCDPISGHTALYWYRQSLGQGPEFLIYFQGTGAADDSGLPNDRFFAVRPEGSVSTLKIQRTERGDSAVYLCASSLTGGGQNYGYTFGSGTRLTVV.

This clone was detected only once. This sequence joins TRBV10-3 and TRBJ2-3, with TRBD1 as a possible D gene (5 bases). The germline V and J ends were trimmed by 5 bases and 2 bases, with 11 bases remaining between them. Germline V gene sequence: CDR1 ENHRY, CDR2 SYGVKD. The CDR3 length is 14 residues. This CDR3 reads CAISRQTDTDTQYF. The CDR3 DNA sequence: TGTGCCATCAGTCGACAGACCGACACAGATACGCAGTATTTT.

The chain links TRBV5-1 to TRBJ2-7; 7 positions agree with TRBD2. The germline CDR1 and CDR2 sequences are SGHRS and YFSETQ. The length of the CDR3 is 20 residues. V was pared by 1 base and J by 2 bases, with 21 bases of the junction left unmatched. CDR3 sequence (DNA): TGCGCCAGCAGCTTGCCTGCTCTAGCAGTAGCGGGCCAAAGTACCTACGAGCAGTACTTC. It yields the protein CASSLPALAVAGQSTYEQYF.

This chain connects TRBV15 to TRBJ1-1; tentative D call: TRBD1 (6 bases). The V gene's germline CDR1 is LNHNV and CDR2 YYDKDF (reference sequence). The CDR3 covers 16 residues. Trimming stripped 4 bases from V and 4 bases from J, with 19 bases between. The CDR3: CATSTQGGARGTEAFF. In DNA, the CDR3 is TGTGCCACCAGCACACAGGGAGGGGCGCGGGGCACTGAAGCTTTCTTT. Full variable domain (missing parts from reference TRBV15 and TRBJ1-1): DAMVIQNPRYQVTQFGKPVTLSCSQTLNHNVMYWYQQKSSQAPKLLFHYYDKDFNNEADTPDNFQSRRPNTSFCFLDIRSPGLGDTAMYLCATSTQGGARGTEAFFGQGTRLTVV.

The rearrangement uses TRBV29-1 and TRBJ1-4; the match to TRBD1 covers 10 bases. V shed 3 bases and J 6 bases; nucleotides not matched to a gene: 4. Germline values: CDR1 SQVTM, CDR2 ANQGSEA. The CDR3 covers 14 residues. CDR3: CSVDPGTGDEKLFF. The CDR3 nucleotides read TGCAGCGTTGACCCGGGGACAGGGGATGAAAAACTGTTTTTT.

A word on this clone: This likely stems from a read error, as it lies one base from a far larger clone. The V call is TRBV27, the J call TRBJ1-1; the D is unclear. The CDR3 has 13 amino acids. Per germline, CDR1 MNHEY and CDR2 SMNVEV (reference sequence). The CDR3 coding sequence is TGTGCCTGCAGCGAGAGGGAGAACACTGAAGCTTTCTTT. Residues: CACSERENTEAFF.

There are a few counts of this clone. Other DNA variants within this sample encode the same CDR3. The chain is built from TRBV28 and TRBJ2-2; unclear D gene. Germline-derived CDR1 and CDR2 are MDHEN and SYDVKM. This CDR3 spans 14 amino acids. The ends were cut back, 3 bases at V and 0 bases at J, with 5 bases in the middle. CDR3 in DNA: TGTGCCAGCAGTTTGAGGCCGAACACCGGGGAGCTGTTTTTT. Protein product: CASSLRPNTGELFF.

In this sample, this clone turned up once. Given a much more abundant clone one base away, this may be a read error. Other DNA sequences in this specimen translate into the identical CDR3. V gene TRBV7-3 combines with J gene TRBJ2-3; D is uncertain. This CDR3 comprises 15 residues. In germline, CDR1 is SGHTA, CDR2 FQGTGA. The CDR3 coding sequence is TGTGCCAGCAGCCCCGGTACCTCCCGGGCAGATACGCAGTACTTT. This sequence encodes CASSPGTSRADTQYF.

The rearrangement uses TRBV7-3 and TRBJ2-5, with no clear D. CDR3 length: 15 residues. The germline V gene has CDR1 SGHTA and CDR2 FQGTGA. Trimming stripped 1 base from V and 4 bases from J, with 13 bases between. The CDR3 protein is CASSLNGIVLETQYF. The CDR3 DNA reads as TGTGCCAGCAGCTTAAATGGGATAGTGCTAGAGACCCAGTACTTC.

The gene calls are TRBV21-1 and TRBJ2-2; the table gives TRBD1 as D, unverified against the DNA. TRBV21-1 is given as a pseudogene. This CDR3 comprises 16 residues. CDR3 nucleotides: TGTGCCAGCAGTCAAAAGTCAGGCGTTTGGCCCGGGGAGCTGTTTTTT. It yields the protein CASSQKSGVWPGELFF.

V gene TRBV7-6 combines with J gene TRBJ1-3, with D possibly TRBD1 on 5 matching bases. The CDR3 loop spans 15 amino acids. V was pared by 1 base and J by 1 base, with 8 bases between. Germline lookup yields CDR1 SGHVS and CDR2 FNYEAQ. The CDR3 here is CASSLEDNSGNTIYF. The CDR3 nucleotides read TGTGCCAGCAGCTTAGAGGACAATTCTGGAAACACCATATATTTT.

V is TRBV5-8 and J is TRBJ2-3, with D hard to call. The V end was cut by 4 bases, the J end by 6 bases, with 9 bases between. CDR1 is SGHTS and CDR2 is YDEGEE in the germline V gene. This CDR3 spans 12 amino acids. The chain's CDR3 is CASSPRMDTQYF. As DNA, the CDR3 is TGTGCCAGCAGCCCGAGAATGGATACGCAGTATTTT. Using reference TRBV5-8 and TRBJ2-3 for the parts outside the CDR3, the full variable domain is EAGVTQSPTHLIKTRGQQATLRCSPISGHTSVYWYQQALGLGLQFLLWYDEGEERNRGNFPPRFSGRQFPNYSSELNVNALELEDSALYLCASSPRMDTQYFGPGTRLTVL.

This chain joins TRBV5-1 and TRBJ1-4, with D possibly matching TRBD1 (5 bases). V lost 2 bases and J 4 bases, leaving 12 bases between the germline ends. Looked up from germline, CDR1 is SGHRS and CDR2 is YFSETQ. This CDR3 region has 15 residues. The CDR3 region has the DNA TGCGCCAGCAGCTTTCGGGCAGGGAATAATGAAAAACTGTTTTTT. This sequence encodes CASSFRAGNNEKLFF.

V gene TRBV6-4 combines with J gene TRBJ2-3, with D unresolved. Trimming stripped 2 bases from V and 8 bases from J, with 8 bases between. The CDR3 loop spans 12 amino acids. Germline loops: CDR1 MRHNA, CDR2 SNTAGT. In DNA form, the CDR3 reads TGTGCCAGCAGTGACAACGGAATTACGCAGTATTTT. Translation gives CASSDNGITQYF.

As concerns this clone: A far larger clone differs by one base, so this is likely a read error. V usage is TRBV5-6 and J usage is TRBJ1-4; TRBD1 is a possible D gene (6 bases). This CDR3 is built from 14 residues. Trimming took off 4 bases at V and 8 bases at J, with 15 bases between the two ends. Germline V gene lookup returns CDR1 SGHDT and CDR2 YYEEEE. CDR3 sequence reads: CASSPQGVWEKLFF. DNA for the CDR3: TGTGCCAGCAGCCCACAGGGAGTATGGGAAAAACTGTTTTTT.

A remark on this clone: A read error likely explains this, since a far larger clone differs by one base. The same CDR3 arises from other DNA sequences in this sample as well. The chain carries TRBV11-2 and TRBJ2-1; 7 bases match TRBD1. Germline-derived CDR1 and CDR2 are SGHAT and FQNNGV. Trimming at V came to 4 bases and at J to 7 bases, leaving 13 bases not matched to a gene. This CDR3 has 16 residues. CDR3 in amino acids: CASSSLGQVVLNEQFF. CDR3 sequence (DNA): TGTGCCAGCAGCTCCCTAGGACAGGTGGTTCTGAATGAGCAGTTCTTC.

The V gene is TRBV5-4, the J gene TRBJ2-7, with 13 bases fitting TRBD2. With V trimmed by 4 bases and J by 0 bases, 4 bases remained unmatched. This CDR3 comprises 16 residues. CDR1 is SGHNT and CDR2 is YYREEE in the germline V gene (reference sequence). The CDR3 protein is CASSPRTSGSSYEQYF. CDR3 nucleotides: TGTGCCAGCAGCCCCCGGACTAGCGGGAGCTCCTACGAGCAGTACTTC.

This clone appeared a few times. This chain links TRBV4-3 with TRBJ2-1; unclear D gene. This CDR3 is 13 amino acids long. V lost 0 bases, J lost 8 bases, and 8 bases lay in between. The V gene's germline CDR1 is LGHNA and CDR2 YSLEER. CDR3 in DNA: TGCGCCAGCAGCCAAGAGATCCATGATGAGCAGTTCTTC. Protein sequence: CASSQEIHDEQFF.

V gene TRBV10-3 combines with J gene TRBJ1-2; D perhaps matches TRBD1 (6 bases). Trimming removed 4 bases from V and 4 bases from J, with 13 bases in between. This CDR3 contains 14 residues. Germline assignment: CDR1 ENHRY and CDR2 SYGVKD. The CDR3 sequence: CAISGEGQSYGYTF. The CDR3, as DNA: TGTGCCATCAGTGGCGAGGGACAATCCTATGGCTACACCTTC.

The chain couples TRBV9 to TRBJ2-1; 14 bases align to TRBD2. Per germline, CDR1 SGDLS and CDR2 YYNGEE. This CDR3 contains 16 residues. V was pared by 4 bases and J by 8 bases, with 8 bases of the junction left unmatched. CDR3 nucleotide sequence: TGTGCCAGCAGCCCCCGGGGACTAGCGGGAGACCATGAGCAGTTCTTC. Translation: CASSPRGLAGDHEQFF.

As regards this clone: This CDR3 is also generated by other DNA sequences in the sample. The CDR3 is CASSLGTGLYEQYF. CDR3 DNA sequence: TGCGCCAGCAGCTTGGGGACAGGTTTGTACGAGCAGTACTTC. This chain links TRBV5-1 with TRBJ2-7; 7 positions agree with TRBD1. After removal of 0 bases from V and 4 bases from J, the junction contained 4 bases not matched to a gene. The germline V gene encodes CDR1 SGHRS and CDR2 YFSETQ. CDR3 length: 14 amino acids.